This entry lists 8 T cell receptor beta chains sequenced from one sample in a study of T cell responses to AZD1222 COVID-19 vaccine. TCRdb's copy holds only in-frame clones and misses some; the assay was immunoSEQ multiplex PCR. The repertoire holds approximately 26,000 clones, with over 75% as singletons. The sample here was peripheral blood, taken 28 days after the second AZD1222 dose. The source is an adult who received the AZD1222 COVID-19 vaccine.

V is TRBV20-1 and J is TRBJ2-1; D perhaps matches TRBD2 (5 bases). Germline loops: CDR1 DFQATT, CDR2 SNEGSKA (reference sequence). The V gene lost 3 bases and the J gene lost 7 bases, with 7 bases spanning the gap. This CDR3 has 11 residues. The CDR3, as DNA: TGCAGTGCTAGTGGGGAGAATGAGCAGTTCTTC. Its translation: CSASGENEQFF.

DNA for the CDR3: TGTGCCAGTTTTAACCCTACAGGGAATTTTAACTACGAGCAGTACTTC. It translates to CASFNPTGNFNYEQYF. The V gene is TRBV2, the J gene TRBJ2-7, with D maybe TRBD1 (6 bases). The germline CDR1 and CDR2 sequences are SNHLY and FYNNEI. The CDR3 is 16 residues long. Trimming cost V 9 bases and J 3 bases, with 24 bases left between them. The full variable domain, with the rest looked up from reference TRBV2 and TRBJ2-7, is EPEVTQTPSHQVTQMGQEVILRCVPISNHLYFYWYRQILGQKVEFLVSFYNNEISEKSEIFDDQFSVERPDGSNFTLKIRSTKLEDSAMYFCASFNPTGNFNYEQYFGPGTRLTVT.

The chain uses TRBV3-1 (or the pseudogene TRBV3-2) and TRBJ2-7; TRBD2 aligns across 9 bases. The ends lost 4 bases at V and 2 bases at J; junction bases unmatched: 6. This CDR3 has 15 residues. Germline V gene sequence: CDR1 LGHDT, CDR2 YNNKEL (reference sequence). DNA for the CDR3: TGTGCCAGCAGCCCGGCTTCTAGCGGGGCCTACGAGCAGTACTTC. Amino acids: CASSPASSGAYEQYF.

The rearrangement uses TRBV5-1 and TRBJ2-5; D is unresolved. Germline CDR1 reads SGHRS; CDR2 reads YFSETQ. V was cut by 0 bases and J by 3 bases, with 12 bases left in between. The CDR3 loop spans 15 amino acids. The CDR3 here is CASSLGIQPEETQYF. DNA for the CDR3: TGCGCCAGCAGCTTGGGAATACAGCCGGAAGAGACCCAGTACTTC.

The rearrangement joins TRBV19 to TRBJ2-7; tentative D call: TRBD1 (6 bases). Trimming cost V 6 bases and J 1 base, with 13 bases left between them. This CDR3 region has 14 residues. Germline V gene sequence: CDR1 LNHDA, CDR2 SQIVND (reference sequence). The CDR3 DNA sequence: TGTGCCAGTAGCTCTCCGGGACATTCCTACGAGCAGTACTTC. The encoded protein is CASSSPGHSYEQYF.

J is TRBJ2-3 and V is TRBV25-1, with 16 bases identical to TRBD2. The CDR3 extends over 17 amino acids. Germline trimming cut 5 bases from V and 5 bases from J; bases unmatched to any gene: 7. Looked up from germline, CDR1 is MGHDK and CDR2 is SYGVNS. The CDR3, as DNA: TGTGCCAGCAGTTTACCGGGACTAGCGGGGGGGGAAGATACGCAGTATTTT. Protein: CASSLPGLAGGEDTQYF.

This clone has more than one count but fewer than ten. The chain links TRBV20-1 to TRBJ1-5; tentatively, D is TRBD1 (5 bases). Trimming shortened V by 3 bases and J by 4 bases, and 13 bases separated the two germline ends. CDR3 length: 14 amino acids. The germline gives CDR1 DFQATT, CDR2 SNEGSKA (reference sequence). The CDR3 spells CSASGLTENQPQHF. The CDR3 region has the DNA TGCAGTGCTAGTGGGCTGACAGAGAATCAGCCCCAGCATTTT.

The genes are TRBV5-6 and TRBJ1-5, with D perhaps TRBD1 (5 bases). The V gene lost 2 bases and the J gene lost 3 bases, with 21 bases spanning the gap. The CDR3 runs to 18 residues. CDR1 SGHDT and CDR2 YYEEEE come from the germline V gene. DNA of the CDR3: TGTGCCAGCAGCTTCTGGGATCCAACAGGAGTGCTCAATCAGCCCCAGCATTTT. This sequence encodes CASSFWDPTGVLNQPQHF. The variable domain in full, completed from reference TRBV5-6 and TRBJ1-5, reads DAGVTQSPTHLIKTRGQQVTLRCSPKSGHDTVSWYQQALGQGPQFIFQYYEEEERQRGNFPDRFSGHQFPNYSSELNVNALLLGDSALYLCASSFWDPTGVLNQPQHFGDGTRLSIL.